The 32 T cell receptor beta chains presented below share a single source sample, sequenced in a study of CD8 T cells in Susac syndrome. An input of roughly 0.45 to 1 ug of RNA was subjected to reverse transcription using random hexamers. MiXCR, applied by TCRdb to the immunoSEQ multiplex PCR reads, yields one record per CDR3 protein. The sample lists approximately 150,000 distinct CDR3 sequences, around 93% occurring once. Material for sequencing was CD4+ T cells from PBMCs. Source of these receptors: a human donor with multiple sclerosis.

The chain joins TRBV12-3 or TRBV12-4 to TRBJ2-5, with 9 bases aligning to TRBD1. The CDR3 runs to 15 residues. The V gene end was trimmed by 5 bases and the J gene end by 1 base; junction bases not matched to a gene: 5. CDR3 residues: CASSPGTGFQETQYF. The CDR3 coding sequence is TGTGCCAGCAGTCCCGGGACAGGGTTCCAAGAGACCCAGTACTTC.

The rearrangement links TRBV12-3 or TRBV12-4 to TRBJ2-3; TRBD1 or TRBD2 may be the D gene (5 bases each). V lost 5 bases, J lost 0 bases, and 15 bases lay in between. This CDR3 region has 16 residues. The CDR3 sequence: CASSAGTETSTDTQYF. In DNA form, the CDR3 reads TGTGCCAGCAGTGCAGGGACGGAAACTAGCACAGATACGCAGTATTTT.

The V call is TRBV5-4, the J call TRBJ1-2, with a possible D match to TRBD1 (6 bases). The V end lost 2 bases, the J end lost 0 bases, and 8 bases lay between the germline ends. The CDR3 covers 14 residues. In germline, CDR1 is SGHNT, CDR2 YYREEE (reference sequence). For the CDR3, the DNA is TGTGCCAGCAGCTTACGGACAGCTAACTATGGCTACACCTTC. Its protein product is CASSLRTANYGYTF. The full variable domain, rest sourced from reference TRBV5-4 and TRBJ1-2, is ETGVTQSPTHLIKTRGQQVTLRCSSQSGHNTVSWYQQALGQGPQFIFQYYREEENGRGNFPPRFSGLQFPNYSSELNVNALELDDSALYLCASSLRTANYGYTFGSGTRLTVV.

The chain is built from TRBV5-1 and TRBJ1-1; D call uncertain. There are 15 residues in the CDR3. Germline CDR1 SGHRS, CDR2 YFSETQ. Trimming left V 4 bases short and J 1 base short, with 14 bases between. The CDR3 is CASSPAIIPNTEAFF. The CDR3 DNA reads TGCGCCAGCAGCCCCGCGATCATACCGAACACTGAAGCTTTCTTT.

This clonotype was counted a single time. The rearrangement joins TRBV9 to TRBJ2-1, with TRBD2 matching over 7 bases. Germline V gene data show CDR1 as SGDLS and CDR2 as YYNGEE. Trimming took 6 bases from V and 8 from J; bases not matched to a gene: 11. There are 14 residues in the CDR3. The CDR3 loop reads CASTPTWEGHEQFF. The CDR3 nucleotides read TGTGCCAGCACCCCCACTTGGGAGGGACATGAGCAGTTCTTC.

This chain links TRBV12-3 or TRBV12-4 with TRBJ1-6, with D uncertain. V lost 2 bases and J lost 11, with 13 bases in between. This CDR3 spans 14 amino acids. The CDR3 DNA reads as TGTGCCAGCAGTTTAAACAGTCTCTGGCCACCCCTCCACTTT. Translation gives CASSLNSLWPPLHF.

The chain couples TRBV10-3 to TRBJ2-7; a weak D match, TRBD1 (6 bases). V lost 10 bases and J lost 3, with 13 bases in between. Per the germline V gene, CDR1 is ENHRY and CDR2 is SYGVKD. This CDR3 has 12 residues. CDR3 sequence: CATRTENYEQYF. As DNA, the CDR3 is TGTGCCACTCGGACAGAGAACTACGAGCAGTACTTC.

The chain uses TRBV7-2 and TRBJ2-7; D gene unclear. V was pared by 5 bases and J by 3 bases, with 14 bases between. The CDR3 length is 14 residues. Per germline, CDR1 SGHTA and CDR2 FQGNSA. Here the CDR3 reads CASSRAGGNYEQYF. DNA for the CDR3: TGTGCCAGCAGCCGGGCTGGCGGCAACTACGAGCAGTACTTC.

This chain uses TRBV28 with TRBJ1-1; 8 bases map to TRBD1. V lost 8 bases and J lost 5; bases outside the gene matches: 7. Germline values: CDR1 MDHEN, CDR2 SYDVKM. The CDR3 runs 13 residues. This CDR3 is CASVGQGGTEAFF. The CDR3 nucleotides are TGTGCCAGCGTCGGACAGGGAGGGACTGAAGCTTTCTTT.

The CDR3 reads CASSEFDTSTNEKLFF. CDR3 DNA sequence: TGTGCCAGCAGTGAATTTGACACCTCAACTAATGAAAAACTGTTTTTT. V is TRBV6-1 and J is TRBJ1-4; D unresolved. CDR1 is MNHNS, CDR2 SASEGT, per germline. The CDR3 length is 16 residues. Trimming shortened V by 2 bases and J by 0 bases, and 10 bases separated the two germline ends.

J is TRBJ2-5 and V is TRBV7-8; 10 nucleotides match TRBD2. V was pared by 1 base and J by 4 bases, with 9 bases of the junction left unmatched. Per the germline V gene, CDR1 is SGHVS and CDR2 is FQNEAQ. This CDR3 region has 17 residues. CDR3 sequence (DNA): TGTGCCAGCAGCTTAGGGACGAGCGGGAGGGCCGTAGAGACCCAGTACTTC. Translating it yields CASSLGTSGRAVETQYF.

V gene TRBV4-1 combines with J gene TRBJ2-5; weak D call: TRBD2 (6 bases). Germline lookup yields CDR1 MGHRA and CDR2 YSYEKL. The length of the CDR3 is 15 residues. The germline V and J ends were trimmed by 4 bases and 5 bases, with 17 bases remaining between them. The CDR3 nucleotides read TGCGCCAGCAGCCTCGCGCCAGCTGGGGGGGAGACCCAGTACTTC. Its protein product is CASSLAPAGGETQYF.

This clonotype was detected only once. The CDR3 region has the DNA TGTGCCAGCAGAAGCGGGTCGAGCTCCTACGAGCAGTACTTC. Translation: CASRSGSSSYEQYF. The chain employs TRBV2 and TRBJ2-7; TRBD2 is a possible D gene (6 bases). Trimming took off 6 bases at V and 0 bases at J, with 12 bases between the two ends. The CDR3 covers 14 residues. Germline V lookup: CDR1 SNHLY, CDR2 FYNNEI.

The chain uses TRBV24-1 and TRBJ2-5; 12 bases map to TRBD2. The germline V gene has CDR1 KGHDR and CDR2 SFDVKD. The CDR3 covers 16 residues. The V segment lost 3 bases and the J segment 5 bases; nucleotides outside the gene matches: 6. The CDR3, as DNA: TGTGCCACCAGTGATCCGACTAGCGGGAGTCGGGAGACCCAGTACTTC. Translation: CATSDPTSGSRETQYF.

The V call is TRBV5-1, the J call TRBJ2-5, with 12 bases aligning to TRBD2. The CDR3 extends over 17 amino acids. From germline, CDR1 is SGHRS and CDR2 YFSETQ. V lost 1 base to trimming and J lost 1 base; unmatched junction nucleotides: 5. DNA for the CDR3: TGCGCCAGCAGCTTGAATGGACTAGCGGGGATCCAAGAGACCCAGTACTTC. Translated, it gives CASSLNGLAGIQETQYF.

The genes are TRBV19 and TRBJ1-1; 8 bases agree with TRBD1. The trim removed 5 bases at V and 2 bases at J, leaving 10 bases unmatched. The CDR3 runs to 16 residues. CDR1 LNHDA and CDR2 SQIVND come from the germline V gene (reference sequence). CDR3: CASSPQGAFGNTEAFF. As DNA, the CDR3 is TGTGCCAGTAGTCCTCAGGGGGCTTTCGGAAACACTGAAGCTTTCTTT.

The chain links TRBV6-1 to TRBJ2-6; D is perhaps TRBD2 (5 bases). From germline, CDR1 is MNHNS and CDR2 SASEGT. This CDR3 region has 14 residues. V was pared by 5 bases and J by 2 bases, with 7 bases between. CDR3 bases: TGTGCCAGCAGTCCCGGGACTGGGGCCAACGTCCTGACTTTC. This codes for CASSPGTGANVLTF.

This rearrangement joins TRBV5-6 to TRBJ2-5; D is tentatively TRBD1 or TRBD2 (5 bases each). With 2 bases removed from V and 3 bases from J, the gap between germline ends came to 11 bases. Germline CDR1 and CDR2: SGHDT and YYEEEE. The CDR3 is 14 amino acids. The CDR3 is CASSFRDAEETQYF. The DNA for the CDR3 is TGTGCCAGCAGCTTCCGGGACGCGGAAGAGACCCAGTACTTC.

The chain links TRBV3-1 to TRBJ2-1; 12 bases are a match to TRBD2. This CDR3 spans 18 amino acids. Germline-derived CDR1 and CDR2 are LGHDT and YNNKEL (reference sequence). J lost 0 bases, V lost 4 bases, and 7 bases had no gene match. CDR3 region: CASSPQGTSGFSYNEQFF. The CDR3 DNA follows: TGTGCCAGCAGCCCGCAGGGGACTAGCGGGTTCTCCTACAATGAGCAGTTCTTC.

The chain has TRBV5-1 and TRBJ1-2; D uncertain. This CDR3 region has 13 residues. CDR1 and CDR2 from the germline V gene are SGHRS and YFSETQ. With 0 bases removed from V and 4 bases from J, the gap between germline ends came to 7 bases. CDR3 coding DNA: TGCGCCAGCAGCTTGGAGCGGATCTATGGCTACACCTTC. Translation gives CASSLERIYGYTF.

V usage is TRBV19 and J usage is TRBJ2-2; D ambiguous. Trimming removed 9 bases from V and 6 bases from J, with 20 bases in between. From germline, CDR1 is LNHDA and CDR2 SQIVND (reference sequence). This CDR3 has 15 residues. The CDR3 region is CASSDPAVPPGELFF. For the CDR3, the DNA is TGTGCCAGCTCCGACCCAGCCGTCCCCCCCGGGGAGCTGTTTTTT.

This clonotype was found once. DNA of the CDR3: TGTGCCAGCAGCTTGAGGGGGGCGGGCAGCACAGATACGCAGTATTTT. Protein sequence: CASSLRGAGSTDTQYF. The chain joins TRBV7-3 to TRBJ2-3, with D perhaps given as TRBD1 or TRBD2 (6 bases each). Germline CDR1 is SGHTA and CDR2 is FQGTGA. V shed 3 bases and J shed 0 bases, with 13 bases lying between them. The CDR3 has 16 amino acids. The full variable domain, in which reference TRBV7-3 and TRBJ2-3 provide the parts outside the CDR3, is GAGVSQTPSNKVTEKGKYVELRCDPISGHTALYWYRQSLGQGPEFLIYFQGTGAADDSGLPNDRFFAVRPEGSVSTLKIQRTERGDSAVYLCASSLRGAGSTDTQYFGPGTRLTVL.

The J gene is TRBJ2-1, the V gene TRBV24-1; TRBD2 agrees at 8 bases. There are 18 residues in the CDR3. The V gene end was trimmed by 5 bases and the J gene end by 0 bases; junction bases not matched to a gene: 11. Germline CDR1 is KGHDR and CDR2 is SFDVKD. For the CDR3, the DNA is TGTGCCACCAGTGGTCGGAGGGGGAGCGGGAGCTCCTACAATGAGCAGTTCTTC. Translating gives CATSGRRGSGSSYNEQFF.

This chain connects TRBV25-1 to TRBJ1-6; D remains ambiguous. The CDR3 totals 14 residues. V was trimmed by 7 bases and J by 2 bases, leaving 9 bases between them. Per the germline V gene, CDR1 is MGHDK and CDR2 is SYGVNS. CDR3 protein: CASTGSPYNSPLHF. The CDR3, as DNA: TGTGCCAGCACGGGTTCTCCCTATAATTCACCCCTCCACTTT.

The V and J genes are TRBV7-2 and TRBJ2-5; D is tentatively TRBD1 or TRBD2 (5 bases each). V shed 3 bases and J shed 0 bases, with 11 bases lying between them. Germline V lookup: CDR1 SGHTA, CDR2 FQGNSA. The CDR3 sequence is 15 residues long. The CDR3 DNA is TGTGCCAGCAGCTTGGGACGGACGTACCAAGAGACCCAGTACTTC. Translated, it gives CASSLGRTYQETQYF.

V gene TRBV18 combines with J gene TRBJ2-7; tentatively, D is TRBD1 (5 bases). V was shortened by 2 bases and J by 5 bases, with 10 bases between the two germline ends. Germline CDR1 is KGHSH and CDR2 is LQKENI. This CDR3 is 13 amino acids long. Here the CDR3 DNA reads TGTGCCAGCTCACCAGTGACAGAACACGAGCAGTACTTC. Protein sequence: CASSPVTEHEQYF.

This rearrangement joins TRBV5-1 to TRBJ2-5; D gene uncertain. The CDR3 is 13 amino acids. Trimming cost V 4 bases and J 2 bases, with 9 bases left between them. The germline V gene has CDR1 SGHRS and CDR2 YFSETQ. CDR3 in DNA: TGCGCCAGCAGCGCCGGACCTCAAGAGACCCAGTACTTC. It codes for CASSAGPQETQYF.

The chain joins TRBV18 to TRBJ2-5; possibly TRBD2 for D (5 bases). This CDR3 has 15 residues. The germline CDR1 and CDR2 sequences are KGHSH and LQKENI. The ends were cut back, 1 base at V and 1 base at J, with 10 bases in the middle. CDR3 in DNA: TGTGCCAGCTCACCACAGAGGGTGTCCCAAGAGACCCAGTACTTC. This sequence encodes CASSPQRVSQETQYF.

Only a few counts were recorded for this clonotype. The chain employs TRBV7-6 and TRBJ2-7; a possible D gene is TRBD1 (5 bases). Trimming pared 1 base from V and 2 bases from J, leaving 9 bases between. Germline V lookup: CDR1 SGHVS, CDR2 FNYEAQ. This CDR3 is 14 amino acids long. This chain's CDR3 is CASSLGPDTYEQYF. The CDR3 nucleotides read TGTGCCAGCAGCTTAGGCCCGGACACCTACGAGCAGTACTTC.

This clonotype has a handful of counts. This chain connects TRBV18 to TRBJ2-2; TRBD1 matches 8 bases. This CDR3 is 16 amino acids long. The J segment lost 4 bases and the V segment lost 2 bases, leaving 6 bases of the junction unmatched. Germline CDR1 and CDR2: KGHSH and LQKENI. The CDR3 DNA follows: TGTGCCAGCTCACCAAGTTCGGACAGGGTCACCGGGGAGCTGTTTTTT. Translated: CASSPSSDRVTGELFF.

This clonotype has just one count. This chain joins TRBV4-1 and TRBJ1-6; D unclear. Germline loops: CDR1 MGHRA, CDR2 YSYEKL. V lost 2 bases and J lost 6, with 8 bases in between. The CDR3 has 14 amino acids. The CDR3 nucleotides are TGCGCCAGCAGCCAAATCGGGAGTAATTCACCCCTCCACTTT. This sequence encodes CASSQIGSNSPLHF.

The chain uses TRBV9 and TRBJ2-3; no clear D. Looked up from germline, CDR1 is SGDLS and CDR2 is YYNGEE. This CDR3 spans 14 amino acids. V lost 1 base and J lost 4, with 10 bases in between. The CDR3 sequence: CASSVMVSADTQYF. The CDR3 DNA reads TGTGCCAGCAGCGTAATGGTCAGCGCAGATACGCAGTATTTT.